This record concerns one TCR beta chain sequence. The germline gives CDR1 SGHTA, CDR2 FQGNSA. CDR3 length: 13 amino acids. V lost 8 bases, J lost 4 bases, and 5 bases stayed unmatched. Method: immunoSEQ multiplex PCR; TCRdb's copy keeps in-frame clones and lacks some. This sample has about 270,000 clones, with around 89% found just once. These data come from a study of blood T cell repertoires in COVID-19. The chain recombines TRBV7-2 with TRBJ2-5; TRBD1 agrees at 9 bases. Sequences were obtained from peripheral blood. The TCR sequence derives from a man aged 55 to 70 who had recovered from COVID-19. As DNA, the CDR3 is TGTGCCAGCGGACAGGGGCCGGCAGAGACCCAGTACTTC. It is translated as CASGQGPAETQYF.